The 11 T cell receptor beta chains below were found in one sample sequenced in a study of blood T cell repertoires in COVID-19. Sequenced by immunoSEQ multiplex PCR; TCRdb stores in-frame clones only, minus some. The repertoire includes some 170,000 clones, about 90% of them detected once, and over 0.95% sits in the top ten. Material for sequencing was PBMCs or T cells enriched from blood (not recorded which). These receptors all come from a human donor with acute COVID-19. The donor label of this sample is uncertain.

This clone was counted once. The V gene is TRBV6-6, the J gene TRBJ2-5; 9 bases fit TRBD1. The V and J ends lost 4 bases and 4 bases, in that order; junction bases with no gene match: 4. The germline V gene has CDR1 MNHNY and CDR2 SVGAGI (reference sequence). This CDR3 has 14 amino acids. CDR3 region: CASSSRTGAETQYF. The CDR3 DNA sequence: TGTGCCAGCAGTTCCCGGACAGGGGCAGAGACCCAGTACTTC.

This clone appeared a few times. The V and J genes are TRBV10-2 and TRBJ2-7; 7 bases are a match to TRBD2. J was trimmed by 1 base and V by 0 bases; bases with no gene match: 3. The CDR3 has 15 amino acids. The germline CDR1 and CDR2 sequences are WSHSY and SAAADI. The CDR3 DNA reads as TGCGCCAGCAGTGAGTCCGCGGGGGAGTCCTACGAGCAGTACTTC. This codes for CASSESAGESYEQYF.

The rearrangement joins TRBV19 to TRBJ2-2; D possibly corresponds to TRBD2 (5 bases). The V end was cut by 7 bases, the J end by 2 bases, with 11 bases between. CDR3 length: 14 amino acids. Germline V lookup: CDR1 LNHDA, CDR2 SQIVND (reference sequence). CDR3 loop: CASNFPGNTGELFF. CDR3 nucleotide sequence: TGTGCCAGTAATTTCCCGGGAAACACCGGGGAGCTGTTTTTT.

The chain joins TRBV7-2 to TRBJ1-2, with D possibly TRBD1 on 6 matching bases. The CDR3 loop spans 15 amino acids. The germline V and J ends were trimmed by 5 bases and 0 bases, with 13 bases remaining between them. CDR1 is SGHTA and CDR2 is FQGNSA in the germline V gene. The CDR3 protein is CASSPSGQPNYGYTF. The CDR3 region has the DNA TGTGCCAGCAGCCCCTCGGGACAACCTAACTATGGCTACACCTTC.

V is TRBV28 and J is TRBJ1-5, with TRBD1 identical over 9 bases. In germline, CDR1 is MDHEN, CDR2 SYDVKM. The trim removed 4 bases at V and 2 bases at J, leaving 6 bases unmatched. The CDR3 spans 16 residues. The CDR3 reads CASSSWTGEGNQPQHF. For the CDR3, the DNA is TGTGCCAGCAGTTCCTGGACAGGGGAAGGCAATCAGCCCCAGCATTTT.

The chain employs TRBV4-2 and TRBJ1-2, with D tentatively TRBD1 (6 bases). This CDR3 is 15 amino acids long. Trimming cost V 4 bases and J 0 bases, with 12 bases left between them. The germline V gene has CDR1 LGHNA and CDR2 YNFKEQ. CDR3 coding DNA: TGTGCCAGCAGCCGCAACAGGGAAGCTAACTATGGCTACACCTTC. Protein product: CASSRNREANYGYTF.

The chain links TRBV7-7 to TRBJ2-5, with 8 bases lining up with TRBD2. Trimming cost V 5 bases and J 2 bases; bases outside gene matches: 7. The CDR3 covers 15 residues. CDR1 is SSHAT and CDR2 is FNYEAQ in the germline V gene (reference sequence). Here the CDR3 reads CASSRQRGRQETQYF. CDR3 bases: TGTGCCAGCAGCCGGCAGCGCGGGAGGCAAGAGACCCAGTACTTC.

The chain recombines TRBV7-2 with TRBJ2-3, with a possible D match to TRBD1 (5 bases). CDR3 size: 14 residues. Germline lookup yields CDR1 SGHTA and CDR2 FQGNSA. The V end lost 5 bases, the J end lost 0 bases, and 9 bases lay between the germline ends. The CDR3 region is CASSPRQSTDTQYF. Here the CDR3 DNA reads TGTGCCAGCAGCCCGCGACAGAGCACAGATACGCAGTATTTT.

This sequence joins TRBV7-9 and TRBJ2-7; D remains unclear. Trimming took off 3 bases at V and 6 bases at J, with 9 bases between the two ends. Germline V gene lookup returns CDR1 SEHNR and CDR2 FQNEAQ (reference sequence). The CDR3 loop spans 12 amino acids. The DNA for the CDR3 is TGTGCCAGCAGCTTCGGAGAGGCCGAGCAGTACTTC. Its protein is CASSFGEAEQYF.

This sequence joins TRBV10-3 and TRBJ2-3; maybe TRBD2 (5 bases). This CDR3 spans 13 amino acids. Trimming removed 10 bases from V and 1 base from J, with 12 bases in between. Germline loops: CDR1 ENHRY, CDR2 SYGVKD. CDR3 sequence reads: CATLVGGTDTQYF. The CDR3 DNA follows: TGTGCCACCCTAGTCGGGGGCACAGATACGCAGTATTTT.

The genes are TRBV18 and TRBJ2-7; TRBD2 agrees at 7 bases. Trimming removed 0 bases from V and 4 bases from J; junction bases left unmatched: 15. Looked up from germline, CDR1 is KGHSH and CDR2 is LQKENI. The CDR3 length is 18 residues. The CDR3 is CASSPPMESVGRPYEQYF. The CDR3 nucleotides are TGTGCCAGCTCACCACCGATGGAGAGTGTCGGGAGGCCGTACGAGCAGTACTTC. Full variable domain (rest looked up from reference TRBV18 and TRBJ2-7): NAGVMQNPRHLVRRRGQEARLRCSPMKGHSHVYWYRQLPEEGLKFMVYLQKENIIDESGMPKERFSAEFPKEGPSILRIQQVVRGDSAAYFCASSPPMESVGRPYEQYFGPGTRLTVT.